These 16 T cell receptor beta chains were all obtained from the same sample, sequenced in a study of Ad26.COV2.S vaccination and SARS-CoV-2 variants. Treatment denoted: about 20 received Ad26.COV2.S at low or high dose, single or two shots; roughly five received placebo; per-sample allocation not given. The samples were gathered on day 63 after the first injection of vaccine or placebo. Assay used: immunoSEQ multiplex PCR; TCRdb lists only in-frame clones, some missing. The sample has 300,000 to 400,000 clones; roughly 87% are singletons. The starting material was peripheral blood, obtained in a trial of Ad26.COV2.S vaccine versus placebo. These receptors were obtained from a person aged 18-65 years who received the Ad26.COV2.S COVID-19 vaccine or a placebo.

The J gene is TRBJ2-2, the V gene TRBV9; D perhaps matches TRBD1 (5 bases). The CDR3 is 16 residues long. The germline V and J ends were trimmed by 0 bases and 1 base, with 10 bases remaining between them. Germline loops: CDR1 SGDLS, CDR2 YYNGEE. Written as DNA, the CDR3 is TGTGCCAGCAGCGTAGACAAAACAGGGAACACCGGGGAGCTGTTTTTT. It codes for CASSVDKTGNTGELFF.

J is TRBJ1-2 and V is TRBV5-8; TRBD1 might be the D (5 bases). Germline CDR1 is SGHTS and CDR2 is YDEGEE. This CDR3 spans 16 amino acids. V lost 0 bases and J 0 bases, leaving 12 bases between the germline ends. Here the CDR3 reads CASSLEDGAANYGYTF. CDR3 DNA: TGTGCCAGCAGCTTGGAGGACGGGGCAGCTAACTATGGCTACACCTTC.

V usage is TRBV7-3 and J usage is TRBJ2-1; the D is unclear. From germline, CDR1 is SGHTA and CDR2 FQGTGA. V lost 4 bases, J lost 2 bases, and 12 bases lay in between. The CDR3 runs to 15 residues. The CDR3 DNA is TGTGCCAGCAGCTCCTCTGGCGCGACCTACAATGAGCAGTTCTTC. It encodes CASSSSGATYNEQFF.

The chain carries TRBV19 and TRBJ2-7; D unclear. The CDR3 has 14 residues. Germline lookup yields CDR1 LNHDA and CDR2 SQIVND (reference sequence). V was clipped by 5 bases and J by 0 bases, with 11 bases between them. This CDR3 is CASSLSANSYEQYF. CDR3 in DNA: TGTGCCAGTAGTTTATCGGCTAACTCCTACGAGCAGTACTTC.

The V call is TRBV3-1 (or the pseudogene TRBV3-2), the J call TRBJ2-3; D unresolved. V lost 1 base, J lost 2 bases, and 4 bases lay in between. Germline V gives CDR1 LGHDT, CDR2 YNNKEL (reference sequence). The CDR3 runs to 13 residues. CDR3 sequence (DNA): TGTGCCAGCAGCCAAGGGAACACAGATACGCAGTATTTT. Translation gives CASSQGNTDTQYF.

The genes are TRBV5-1 and TRBJ1-6, with TRBD1 matching 10 bases. J lost 5 bases, V lost 2 bases, and 1 base had no gene match. Per germline, CDR1 SGHRS and CDR2 YFSETQ. This CDR3 contains 15 residues. CDR3 coding DNA: TGCGCCAGCAGCTTCGGGACAGGGGATAATTCACCCCTCCACTTT. This translates into CASSFGTGDNSPLHF. The complete variable domain, with remaining parts taken from reference TRBV5-1 and TRBJ1-6, reads KAGVTQTPRYLIKTRGQQVTLSCSPISGHRSVSWYQQTPGQGLQFLFEYFSETQRNKGNFPGRFSGRQFSNSRSEMNVSTLELGDSALYLCASSFGTGDNSPLHFGNGTRLTVT.

The CDR3 loop reads CARSLVRQNEKLFF. CDR3 sequence (DNA): TGTGCCAGAAGCCTCGTGCGACAGAATGAAAAACTGTTTTTT. The chain employs TRBV5-3 and TRBJ1-4; D may be TRBD1 (5 bases). Being an ORF, TRBV5-3 has a function that is uncertain. There are 14 residues in the CDR3. V shed 4 bases and J shed 5 bases, with 12 bases lying between them.

This clone was detected only once. The chain recombines TRBV5-1 with TRBJ2-1, with 8 bases that match TRBD1. The germline CDR1 and CDR2 sequences are SGHRS and YFSETQ. This CDR3 is built from 14 residues. The ends lost 1 base at V and 7 bases at J; junction bases unmatched: 4. The CDR3 is CASSLRTGMNEQFF. The DNA of the CDR3 is TGCGCCAGCAGCTTGAGGACAGGGATGAATGAGCAGTTCTTC.

The V call is TRBV27, the J call TRBJ1-2; tentatively, D is TRBD1 (5 bases). With 5 bases removed from V and 3 bases from J, the gap between germline ends came to 13 bases. Germline lookup yields CDR1 MNHEY and CDR2 SMNVEV (reference sequence). CDR3 length equals 14 residues. For the CDR3, the DNA is TGTGCCAGCAGTAACCAGGGACTTCACTATGGCTACACCTTC. Translated: CASSNQGLHYGYTF.

The V and J genes are TRBV12-5 and TRBJ2-7; D uncertain. The V gene's germline CDR1 is LGHNT and CDR2 FRNRAP. This CDR3 has 15 amino acids. V lost 5 bases and J lost 2, with 16 bases in between. The CDR3 here is CASGPGHRLTYEQYF. The CDR3 region has the DNA TGTGCTAGTGGTCCTGGGCACAGACTCACCTACGAGCAGTACTTC.

This chain connects TRBV11-3 to TRBJ1-1; D not resolved. Trimming left V 4 bases short and J 4 bases short, with 10 bases between. The CDR3 totals 13 residues. From germline, CDR1 is SGHNT and CDR2 YENEEA. The DNA of the CDR3 is TGTGCCAGCAGCTCGCAGGACGGCACTGAAGCTTTCTTT. Translated, it gives CASSSQDGTEAFF.

V and J are TRBV5-4 and TRBJ2-1, with a possible D match to TRBD2 (6 bases). The CDR3 spans 15 residues. V was pared by 3 bases and J by 7 bases, with 17 bases between. In germline, CDR1 is SGHNT, CDR2 YYREEE (reference sequence). CDR3: CASSWGVGASNEQFF. The CDR3 nucleotides read TGTGCCAGCAGCTGGGGGGTCGGGGCTTCTAATGAGCAGTTCTTC.

The chain employs TRBV19 and TRBJ1-5; possible D gene TRBD1, 6 bases. This CDR3 has 15 residues. In germline, CDR1 is LNHDA, CDR2 SQIVND (reference sequence). The V end lost 1 base, the J end lost 7 bases, and 14 bases lay between the germline ends. Here the CDR3 DNA reads TGTGCCAGTAGTATAGTTCCCAGGGGAGGACAGCCCCAGCATTTT. This codes for CASSIVPRGGQPQHF.

The V call is TRBV6-4, the J call TRBJ1-3, with D possibly matching TRBD1 (6 bases). Germline lookup yields CDR1 MRHNA and CDR2 SNTAGT. The CDR3 sequence is 16 residues long. Trimming took 2 bases from V and 2 from J, leaving 13 bases between them. This CDR3 is CASSDQDSFAGNTIYF. DNA of the CDR3: TGTGCCAGCAGTGACCAGGACAGTTTCGCTGGAAACACCATATATTTT.

The chain uses TRBV7-9 and TRBJ2-7; no clear D. Germline V lookup: CDR1 SEHNR, CDR2 FQNEAQ (reference sequence). This CDR3 has 13 amino acids. The ends were cut back, 1 base at V and 6 bases at J, with 10 bases in the middle. The CDR3 reads CASSLDFRREQYF. The DNA for the CDR3 is TGTGCCAGCAGCTTAGACTTCAGACGCGAGCAGTACTTC.

The J gene is TRBJ2-7, the V gene TRBV19; 7 positions match TRBD1. The V and J ends lost 7 bases and 3 bases, in that order; junction bases with no gene match: 9. CDR1 LNHDA and CDR2 SQIVND come from the germline V gene (reference sequence). The CDR3 sequence is 14 residues long. CDR3 sequence reads: CASKFNRGNYEQYF. CDR3 coding DNA: TGTGCCAGTAAATTTAACAGGGGTAACTACGAGCAGTACTTC.